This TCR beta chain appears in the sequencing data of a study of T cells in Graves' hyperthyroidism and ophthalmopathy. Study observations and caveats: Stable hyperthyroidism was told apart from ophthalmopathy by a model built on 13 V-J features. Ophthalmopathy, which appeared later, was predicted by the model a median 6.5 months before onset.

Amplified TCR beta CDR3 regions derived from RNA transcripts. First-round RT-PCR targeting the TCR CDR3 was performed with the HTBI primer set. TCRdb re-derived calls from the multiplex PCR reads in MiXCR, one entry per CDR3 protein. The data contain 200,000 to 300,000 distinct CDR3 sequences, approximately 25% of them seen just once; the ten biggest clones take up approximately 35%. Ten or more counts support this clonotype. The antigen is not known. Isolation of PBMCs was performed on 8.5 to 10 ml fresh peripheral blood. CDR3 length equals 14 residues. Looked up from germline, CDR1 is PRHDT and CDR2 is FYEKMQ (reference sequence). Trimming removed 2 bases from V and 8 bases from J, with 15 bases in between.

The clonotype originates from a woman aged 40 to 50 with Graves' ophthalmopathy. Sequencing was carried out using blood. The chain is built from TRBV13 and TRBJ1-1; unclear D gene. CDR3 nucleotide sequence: TGTGCCAGCAGCTTACCCCTATCGGGGTCCGAAGCTTTCTTT. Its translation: CASSLPLSGSEAFF.